This T cell receptor beta chain stems from a study of blood T cell repertoires in COVID-19. About the research overall: Collection of acute and convalescent COVID-19 samples took place in the United States, Italy and Spain. The cDNA or gDNA used as material had been derived from T cells, B-cell-depleted T cells, or PBMCs.

Germline CDR1 MNHNY, CDR2 SVGAGI (reference sequence). Trimming took 6 bases from V and 0 from J, leaving 10 bases between them. The CDR3 spans 14 residues. In the original processing: Cell counts per sample came from amplifying reference gene primers. Assay used: immunoSEQ multiplex PCR; TCRdb lists only in-frame clones, some missing. The D gene and trimming were derived from the DNA, and the V and J assignments and clone size from that table. The sample comprises over 55,000 clones, 75% to 90% of which are singletons, and approximately 8.3% rests with the top ten. Sequenced sample: peripheral blood. This clonotype originated in a middle-aged man with active COVID-19. J is TRBJ2-3 and V is TRBV6-6, with a possible D match to TRBD1 (6 bases). The CDR3 sequence is CASSPGTSTDTQYF. The DNA for the CDR3 is TGTGCCAGCAGCCCCGGGACAAGCACAGATACGCAGTATTTT.